Described below is a single T cell receptor beta chain sequence and its context. The antigen remains undetermined. This sample was included in a study of T-cell reconstitution after alpha-beta-depleted transplantation in children. Whole-study results and caveats: Elevated TCRbeta diversity at day 60 was traced, in some patients, to surviving recipient T cells and thymic progenitors. As was reported, about two months after transplant, alpha-beta T cells came from several hundred expanded graft clones.

The TCRbeta library incorporated unique molecular identifiers. MiXCR, run by TCRdb on the PCR reads, gives a single entry per CDR3 protein. The sample has fewer than 550,000 distinct CDR3 sequences; approximately 10% are singletons. Germline V CDR1 and CDR2: MDHEN, SYDVKM. Trimming stripped 3 bases from V and 4 bases from J, with 19 bases between. The CDR3 covers 16 residues. The receptor was derived from a female patient aged 2 to 10 who had a stem cell transplant for aplastic anemia, so the T cells may come from the graft donor. Sample: PBMCs, mostly from graft donor cells, taken 180 days after TCRalphabeta/CD19-depleted stem cell transplant. The rearrangement joins TRBV28 to TRBJ2-7; perhaps TRBD1 as D (5 bases). In DNA form, the CDR3 reads TGTGCCAGCAGTTTCGTGTGGGCAGGGAACCCATACGAGCAGTACGTC. Its protein is CASSFVWAGNPYEQYV.